The entry that follows covers one TCR beta chain sequence. Its antigen remains unknown. This record belongs to a study of cytomegalovirus exposure and HLA in healthy donors. Study-level results: Three chains tied to CMV proved CMV antigen-specific in vitro. The authors considered a cluster of highly shared sequence variants likely to be a sequencing artifact. TRBV6-2, TRBV6-3 and some other V segments were excluded as indistinguishable.

Trimming cost V 8 bases and J 4 bases; bases outside gene matches: 12. Germline CDR1 is LGHNA and CDR2 is YSLEER. The CDR3 totals 16 residues. The PCR employed 60 Vbeta primers together with 13 Jbeta primers. Data came from immunoSEQ multiplex PCR; TCRdb stores just in-frame clones and leaves some out. The sample holds around 140,000 clones. The J gene is TRBJ2-2, the V gene TRBV4-3; 8 bases match TRBD2. Sequencing input: PBMCs. This receptor was obtained from a woman aged 45-59 years in good health and CMV-seronegative. The CDR3 loop is CASSGGGTSRTGELFF. The CDR3 DNA sequence: TGCGCCAGCTCGGGCGGGGGGACTAGTCGCACCGGGGAGCTGTTTTTT.